This T cell receptor beta chain comes out of a study of shared clonotypes between healthy human individuals. Study results and caveats: Relative to their counterparts shared across all four donors, non-shared clonotypes exhibited diminished generation probabilities. Few donors limited the genetic and exposure-history diversity represented.

V was clipped by 3 bases and J by 0 bases, with 15 bases between them. The CDR3 runs to 16 residues. Germline values: CDR1 SGHVS, CDR2 FQNEAQ. In regard to this clone: Antigen unknown.

The protocol was immunoSEQ multiplex PCR, while the TCRdb copy is restricted to in-frame clones and leaves out a portion. The repertoire holds 550,000 to 850,000 clones, over 55% seen once, with less than 2% in the top ten. This clonotype was sampled from a young woman in good health. The rearrangement joins TRBV7-8 to TRBJ2-7, with D possibly called TRBD1 or TRBD2 (5 bases each). The specimen sequenced was memory CD4+ T cells sorted from blood. Indicated subset: CD45RA-negative fraction. The CDR3 DNA reads TGTGCCAGCAGCTTCACCTGGGACGAGAGCTCCTACGAGCAGTACTTC. Protein: CASSFTWDESSYEQYF.